This T cell receptor beta chain was sequenced for a study of response to subunit inactivated influenza vaccine. Notes on the study in general: The study's authors posited that every seasonal influenza vaccination enlists few new T cells.

TCRdb analysed the RT-PCR reads with MiXCR anew, one entry per CDR3 protein. The repertoire holds 590,000 or so distinct CDR3 sequences, with 11% to 15% as singletons. V shed 1 base and J 2 bases; nucleotides not matched to a gene: 12. CDR3 length equals 18 residues. From germline, CDR1 is MNHEY and CDR2 SVGAGI. This clonotype was counted only a few times. Antigen: not known. This receptor was taken from a man over 45 who received an inactivated influenza vaccine. The sample here was PBMCs from blood, taken 14 to 15 days before vaccination. This chain links TRBV6-5 with TRBJ1-1, with 8 bases lining up with TRBD1. The CDR3 sequence: CASSYFFRGRVGNTEAFF. CDR3 DNA: TGTGCCAGCAGTTACTTTTTCAGGGGGCGCGTAGGTAACACTGAAGCTTTCTTT.